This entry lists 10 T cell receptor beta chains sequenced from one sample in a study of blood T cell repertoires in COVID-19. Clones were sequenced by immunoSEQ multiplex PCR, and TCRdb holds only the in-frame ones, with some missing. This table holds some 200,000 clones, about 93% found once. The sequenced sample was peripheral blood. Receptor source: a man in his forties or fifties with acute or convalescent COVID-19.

The CDR3 sequence: CASSGSGQPQHF. The CDR3 coding sequence is TGTGCCAGCAGTGGCAGTGGTCAGCCCCAGCATTTT. This sequence joins TRBV27 and TRBJ1-5; D is unresolved. The CDR3 covers 12 residues. The germline V gene has CDR1 MNHEY and CDR2 SMNVEV (reference sequence). Trimming took off 5 bases at V and 6 bases at J, with 8 bases between the two ends.

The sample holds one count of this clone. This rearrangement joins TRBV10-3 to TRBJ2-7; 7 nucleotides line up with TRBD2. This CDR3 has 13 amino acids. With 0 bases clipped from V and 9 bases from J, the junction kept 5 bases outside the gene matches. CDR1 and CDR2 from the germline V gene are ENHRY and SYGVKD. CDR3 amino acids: CAISESAGERQYF. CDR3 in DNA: TGTGCCATCAGTGAGTCCGCGGGGGAGAGGCAGTACTTC.

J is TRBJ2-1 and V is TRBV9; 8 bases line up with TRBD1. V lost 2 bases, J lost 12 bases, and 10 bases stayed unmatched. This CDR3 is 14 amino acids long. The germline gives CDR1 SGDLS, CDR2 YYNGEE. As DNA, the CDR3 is TGTGCCAGCAGCGTCGATACGACAGGGACAGGGCAGTTCTTC. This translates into CASSVDTTGTGQFF.

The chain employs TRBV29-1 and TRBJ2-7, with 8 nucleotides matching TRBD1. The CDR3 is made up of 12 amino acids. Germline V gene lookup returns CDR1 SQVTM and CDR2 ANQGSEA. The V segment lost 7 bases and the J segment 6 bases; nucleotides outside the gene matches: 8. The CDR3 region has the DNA TGCAGCGCATGGACAGGGTCGGGCGAGCAGTACTTC. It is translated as CSAWTGSGEQYF.

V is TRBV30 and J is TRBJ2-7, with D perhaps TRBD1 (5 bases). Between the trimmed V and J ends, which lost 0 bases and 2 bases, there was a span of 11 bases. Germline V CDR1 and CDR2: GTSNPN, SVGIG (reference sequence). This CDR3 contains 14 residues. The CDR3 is CAWSVPGLTYEQYF. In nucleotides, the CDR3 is TGTGCCTGGAGTGTACCAGGGTTGACCTACGAGCAGTACTTC.

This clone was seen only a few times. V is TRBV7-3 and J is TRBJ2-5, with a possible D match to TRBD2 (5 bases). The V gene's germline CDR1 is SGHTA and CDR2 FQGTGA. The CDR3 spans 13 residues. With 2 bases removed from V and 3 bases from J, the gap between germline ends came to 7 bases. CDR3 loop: CASSLGLEETQYF. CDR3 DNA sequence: TGTGCCAGCAGCTTAGGACTGGAAGAGACCCAGTACTTC.

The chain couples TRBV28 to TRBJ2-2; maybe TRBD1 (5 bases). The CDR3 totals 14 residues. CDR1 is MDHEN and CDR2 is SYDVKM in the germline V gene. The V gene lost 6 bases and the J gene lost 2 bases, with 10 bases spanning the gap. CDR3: CASRPQGNTGELFF. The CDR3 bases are TGTGCCAGCAGACCTCAGGGAAACACCGGGGAGCTGTTTTTT.

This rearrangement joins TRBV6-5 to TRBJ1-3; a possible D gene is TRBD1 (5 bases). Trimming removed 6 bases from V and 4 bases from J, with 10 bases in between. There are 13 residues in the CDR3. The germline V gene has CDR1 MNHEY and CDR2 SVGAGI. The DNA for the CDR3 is TGTGCCAGCAGGGGGCTTGGAGGAAACACCATATATTTT. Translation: CASRGLGGNTIYF.

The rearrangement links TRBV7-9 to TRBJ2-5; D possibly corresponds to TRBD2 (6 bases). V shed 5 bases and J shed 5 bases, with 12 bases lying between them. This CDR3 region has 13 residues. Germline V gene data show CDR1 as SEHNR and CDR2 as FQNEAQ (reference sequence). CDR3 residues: CASSGGSPETQYF. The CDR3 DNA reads TGTGCCAGCAGCGGGGGGTCCCCCGAGACCCAGTACTTC. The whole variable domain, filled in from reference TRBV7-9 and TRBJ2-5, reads DTGVSQNPRHKITKRGQNVTFRCDPISEHNRLYWYRQTLGQGPEFLTYFQNEAQLEKSRLLSDRFSAERPKGSFSTLEIQRTEQGDSAMYLCASSGGSPETQYFGPGTRLLVL.

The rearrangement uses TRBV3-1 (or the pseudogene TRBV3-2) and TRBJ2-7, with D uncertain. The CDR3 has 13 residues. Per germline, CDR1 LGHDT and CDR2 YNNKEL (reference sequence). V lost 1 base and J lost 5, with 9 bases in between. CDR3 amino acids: CASSQGHRNEQYF. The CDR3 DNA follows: TGTGCCAGCAGCCAAGGACACCGGAACGAGCAGTACTTC.